In this sample, the clone carrying this T cell receptor (beta chain) turned up a few times. Germline V CDR1 and CDR2: SQVTM, ANQGSEA. The CDR3 runs to 12 residues. The trim removed 3 bases at V and 4 bases at J, leaving 2 bases unmatched. These data belong to a study of blood T cell repertoires in COVID-19. Study-level background: Acute and convalescent COVID-19 samples came from the United States, Italy and Spain. Sample material is recorded as cDNA or gDNA derived from T cells, B-cell-depleted T cells, or PBMCs.

Authors' data handling: Reference gene primer amplification gave nucleated cell count estimates. Profiled with immunoSEQ multiplex PCR; TCRdb holds only in-frame clones, not every one. The D gene and trimming were derived from the DNA, and the V and J assignments and clone size from that table. The sample has under 300,000 clones, 88% seen once. Specimen: peripheral blood. The source is a woman aged 40-49 years who had recovered from COVID-19. V usage is TRBV29-1 and J usage is TRBJ1-1; TRBD1 matches 7 bases. In DNA form, the CDR3 reads TGCAGCGTTGACAGGGGGGCCACTGAAGCTTTCTTT. Its protein product is CSVDRGATEAFF.